This T cell receptor (beta chain) was captured by sequencing in a study of CD8+CD57+ T cells in acquired aplastic anemia (dated by TCRdb to the late 2010s). Regarding the study in general: A mean of about 3.2 ug of DNA, ranging from about 0.17 to 30 ug, was extracted from sorted CD4+ and CD8+ cells. Healthy donor samples averaged roughly 9.9 million reads for CD4+ and 11.0 million for CD8+ cells. Broader findings and caveats from the paper: CD8+ Simpson's diversity did not differ significantly between patients and healthy controls (P=0.060). Approximately 27 CD8+ CDR3 sequences were found in both patients and controls but appeared to be highly expressed in patients and within the immunodominant clones of the patients.

The CDR3 contains 15 residues, cysteine and phenylalanine counted. The entry retains the CDR3 DNA only, 45 bases that are in frame from base 1. V and J lose 3 bases and 2 bases, and a span of 13 bases separates them. Taken from the germline V gene, the CDR1 and CDR2 loops are ENHRY and SYGVKD. In the study, sorted CD4+ and CD8+ blood T cells from patients with severe aplastic anemia and from healthy subjects underwent deep sequencing of TCR repertoires. Ficoll-Paque density gradient centrifugation was used to isolate peripheral blood mononuclear cells. Before DNA extraction, CD4+ and CD8+ T cells were sorted with FACS or magnetic beads. Profiling of TCR beta VDJ combinations and CDR3 sequences used genomic DNA as the template. TCR repertoire sequencing was run on an Illumina HiSeq 2000. Per the original workflow: Repertoire assessment relied on Simpson's diversity index, CDR3 size and DJ length profiles, and TRBV/TRBJ rearrangement plots. Whichever DNA sequence was most abundant in the deep sequencing data was defined as the immunodominant clone. CDR3 amino acid sequences were checked for sharing across subjects and were also compared against the VDJdb database and published repertoires. TCRdb's own reprocessing of the public reads used fastp at Q25 and MiXCR and kept productive beta chains. Rows matching on CDR3 protein sequence are summarized as one entry with the most common DNA and genes. The V and J calls were not made by the authors but by TCRdb's processing. Present in this sample are around 180,000 distinct CDR3 sequences, 63% of which were seen just once. About 50% of the sample rests with the top ten.

Comments on this clonotype: The clone's antigen remains unknown. Base qualities are not recorded, but no much larger clone differs from it by a single base.

The specimen sequenced was sorted CD4+, CD8+, or CD8+CD57+ T cells (not recorded which) from PBMCs. This receptor chain uses TRBV10-3 and TRBJ1-1; 5 matching bases give a weak D call of TRBD1. The TCR originated in a human donor in good health. In nucleotide form, the sequence is TGTGCCATCAGTGATTATGTGGGGGAAAACACTGAAGCTTTCTTT. Its product reads: CAISDYVGENTEAFF.